This T cell receptor (beta chain) is drawn from a study of beta chain features in type 1 diabetes. The study's findings and limits: In patients and controls equally, PCR might favor templates that are shorter.

Expressed TCRB transcripts were sequenced after all isolated RNA was converted to cDNA. Around 3.9 million reads on average were seen across naive, central memory and regulatory T cell samples. Produced via immunoSEQ multiplex PCR; TCRdb's table is partial and in-frame only. The sample shows around 300,000 clones, about 8% of them seen only once. The single heparinised draw taken from each donor contained around 100 mL of blood on average. This clone came up many times. Its specificity is unknown. Germline loops: CDR1 SGHVS, CDR2 FQNEAQ. The CDR3 loop spans 15 amino acids. Trimming removed 0 bases from V and 6 bases from J, with 12 bases in between.

The V call is TRBV7-8, the J call TRBJ2-4, with D possibly TRBD1 on 5 matching bases. The sequenced sample was central memory CD4+ T cells from blood. The sequence derives from a woman between 18 and 30 years old in good health. The CDR3 is CASSLARLGRNIQYF. CDR3 in DNA: TGTGCCAGCAGCTTAGCACGCCTGGGGCGAAACATTCAGTACTTC. Full variable domain (rest looked up from reference TRBV7-8 and TRBJ2-4): GAGVSQSPRYKVAKRGQDVALRCDPISGHVSLFWYQQALGQGPEFLTYFQNEAQLDKSGLPSDRFFAERPEGSVSTLKIQRTQQEDSAVYLCASSLARLGRNIQYFGAGTRLSVL.